One T cell receptor (beta chain) is described in this entry. The assay was immunoSEQ multiplex PCR, and TCRdb's table has in-frame clones only and misses some. The sample contains 650,000 to 800,000 clones, over 80% of which appear only once. The sample comes from a study of blood T cell repertoires in COVID-19. The V and J ends lost 4 bases and 3 bases, in that order; junction bases with no gene match: 17. Germline V gene lookup returns CDR1 SEHNR and CDR2 FQNEAQ (reference sequence). The CDR3 totals 18 residues. The sequenced material came from peripheral blood. The chain recombines TRBV7-9 with TRBJ1-1; 7 nucleotides match TRBD1. The receptor was isolated from a woman aged 18-29 years with acute or convalescent COVID-19. The CDR3 region is CASSSVVRRQGLDTEAFF. CDR3 DNA: TGTGCCAGCAGCTCCGTAGTACGGAGACAGGGACTCGACACTGAAGCTTTCTTT.